The next 18 T cell receptor beta chains were all read from a single sample in a study of T cell repertoires in cytomegalovirus infection. Antigens of these TCRs are unknown. TCRdb re-derived calls from the reads in MiXCR, one entry per CDR3 protein. Here the sample spans approximately 990,000 distinct CDR3 sequences, roughly 30% being singletons. Sequenced here: cultured CD8+ T cells from PBMCs, sampled from culture after CMV antigen stimulation. Receptor source: a human donor in good health (CMV status not recorded). Some clones in this sample may be carry-over from other donors' samples.

The chain carries TRBV20-1 and TRBJ2-5; D remains unclear. V shed 1 base and J shed 4 bases, with 16 bases lying between them. CDR1 and CDR2 (germline): DFQATT, SNEGSKA (reference sequence). There are 15 residues in the CDR3. CDR3 nucleotide sequence: TGCAGTGCTAGAGGGTTAGGGAAGCTGGGAGAGACCCAGTACTTC. This sequence encodes CSARGLGKLGETQYF.

The chain uses TRBV6-1 and TRBJ2-1; 7 bases agree with TRBD2. V lost 5 bases to trimming and J lost 4 bases; unmatched junction nucleotides: 8. The CDR3 extends over 15 amino acids. Germline V gene data show CDR1 as MNHNS and CDR2 as SASEGT. The DNA for the CDR3 is TGTGCCAGCAGTCGACCGGGACTACAATACAATGAGCAGTTCTTC. Translating gives CASSRPGLQYNEQFF.

This chain connects TRBV7-8 to TRBJ2-1, with D unclear. Germline V gene data show CDR1 as SGHVS and CDR2 as FQNEAQ. Trimming stripped 4 bases from V and 4 bases from J, with 11 bases between. This CDR3 region has 14 residues. The CDR3 nucleotides read TGTGCCAGCAGCTCGAGGACGGATTACAATGAGCAGTTCTTC. Residues: CASSSRTDYNEQFF.

V usage is TRBV20-1 and J usage is TRBJ2-2; no firm D call. Germline V CDR1 and CDR2: DFQATT, SNEGSKA (reference sequence). V lost 4 bases, J lost 4 bases, and 4 bases lay in between. The CDR3 runs to 11 residues. DNA of the CDR3: TGCAGTGCTAAGGTCACCGGGGAGCTGTTTTTT. Translated, it gives CSAKVTGELFF.

This sequence joins TRBV27 and TRBJ2-1; either TRBD1 or TRBD2 may fit D (6 bases each). Germline CDR1 MNHEY, CDR2 SMNVEV (reference sequence). The CDR3 is 15 residues long. V was shortened by 3 bases and J by 4 bases, with 13 bases between the two germline ends. The CDR3 loop reads CASSFSGAVYNEQFF. The CDR3 nucleotides are TGTGCCAGCAGTTTTTCGGGGGCGGTTTACAATGAGCAGTTCTTC.

This clonotype was recorded only once. The chain combines TRBV15 with TRBJ1-1; D unclear. Germline V gene sequence: CDR1 LNHNV, CDR2 YYDKDF (reference sequence). Between the trimmed V and J ends, which lost 3 bases and 0 bases, there was a span of 11 bases. The CDR3 extends over 15 amino acids. The CDR3 loop is CATSRTRMVNTEAFF. CDR3 DNA: TGTGCCACCAGCAGGACAAGAATGGTGAACACTGAAGCTTTCTTT. The whole variable domain, filled in from reference TRBV15 and TRBJ1-1, reads DAMVIQNPRYQVTQFGKPVTLSCSQTLNHNVMYWYQQKSSQAPKLLFHYYDKDFNNEADTPDNFQSRRPNTSFCFLDIRSPGLGDTAMYLCATSRTRMVNTEAFFGQGTRLTVV.

A few counts support this clonotype. This chain's CDR3 is CASSGRGGIQNIQYF. The CDR3 DNA follows: TGTGCCAGCAGTGGCCGTGGAGGGATCCAAAACATTCAGTACTTC. This chain connects TRBV6-6 to TRBJ2-4, with a tentative D call TRBD2 (6 bases). Germline assignment: CDR1 MNHNY and CDR2 SVGAGI (reference sequence). The CDR3 totals 15 residues. Trimming removed 5 bases at V and 5 bases at J, with 16 bases between.

This clonotype was found a few times. V usage is TRBV12-3 or TRBV12-4 and J usage is TRBJ1-4; 7 bases are shared with TRBD1. Trimming took 10 bases from V and 6 from J; bases not matched to a gene: 8. The CDR3 is made up of 13 amino acids. CDR3 sequence: CAITGQYHEKLFF. In DNA, the CDR3 is TGTGCCATAACGGGACAGTATCATGAAAAACTGTTTTTT.

This clonotype was detected a few times. The V gene is TRBV5-6, the J gene TRBJ2-7; D might be TRBD1 (6 bases). Trimming cost V 6 bases and J 5 bases, with 18 bases left between them. CDR3 length: 14 residues. Germline CDR1 SGHDT, CDR2 YYEEEE. The CDR3 reads CASMPGHITHEQYF. For the CDR3, the DNA is TGTGCCAGCATGCCGGGACATATCACCCACGAGCAGTACTTC.

The chain employs TRBV12-3 or TRBV12-4 and TRBJ2-7, with D possibly TRBD2 on 7 matching bases. There are 13 residues in the CDR3. Trimming pared 6 bases from V and 2 bases from J, leaving 11 bases between. The CDR3: CASRSGDTYEQYF. For the CDR3, the DNA is TGTGCCAGCAGGAGCGGGGACACCTACGAGCAGTACTTC.

Notes on this clonotype: A read error is likely, as this CDR3 ends without the conserved phenylalanine or tryptophan. This chain links TRBV19 with TRBJ2-1; D perhaps matches TRBD2 (5 bases). V lost 9 bases to trimming and J lost 4 bases, with 10 bases between them. Germline V gene sequence: CDR1 LNHDA, CDR2 SQIVND (reference sequence). The CDR3 consists of 12 residues. CDR3 nucleotides: TGTGCCAGCAGGACGGGGTACAATGAGCAGTTCTAC. It encodes CASRTGYNEQFY.

The gene calls are TRBV5-4 and TRBJ2-1; D is undetermined. The CDR3 loop spans 13 amino acids. V was shortened by 5 bases and J by 10 bases, with 16 bases between the two germline ends. Germline CDR1 and CDR2: SGHNT and YYREEE (reference sequence). The CDR3 protein is CASSDGPANEQFF. Here the CDR3 DNA reads TGTGCCAGCAGTGACGGACCCGCCAACGAGCAGTTCTTC.

This clonotype was seen a handful of times. The chain couples TRBV12-3 or TRBV12-4 to TRBJ2-3; 9 bases fit TRBD2. V shed 6 bases and J 0 bases; nucleotides not matched to a gene: 4. This CDR3 has 15 residues. CDR3 protein: CASRTSGFSTDTQYF. The CDR3 DNA follows: TGTGCCAGCAGGACTAGCGGATTTAGCACAGATACGCAGTATTTT.

Many counts were recorded for this clonotype. The chain employs TRBV6-1 and TRBJ1-2; the D gene is possibly TRBD1 (5 bases). Germline CDR1 reads MNHNS; CDR2 reads SASEGT. The V and J ends lost 7 bases and 4 bases respectively, with 16 bases between them. CDR3 length: 14 amino acids. CDR3 DNA sequence: TGTGCCAGCACCGAGGGACCGATGAGCTATGGCTACACCTTC. Amino acid sequence: CASTEGPMSYGYTF.

The chain links TRBV7-2 to TRBJ1-6; D remains unclear. V lost 4 bases, J lost 4 bases, and 11 bases lay in between. CDR1 SGHTA and CDR2 FQGNSA come from the germline V gene. The CDR3 is 15 amino acids. DNA for the CDR3: TGTGCCAGCAGCTCCGGACGGTTGTATAATTCACCCCTCCACTTT. This sequence encodes CASSSGRLYNSPLHF.

This clonotype was counted ten times or more. The DNA for the CDR3 is TGTGCCAGCAGCGCTCGACAGGGAACTGGTGGCTACACCTTC. Translated, it gives CASSARQGTGGYTF. V usage is TRBV7-3 and J usage is TRBJ1-2, with 7 bases lining up with TRBD1. The CDR3 runs 14 residues. Germline V gives CDR1 SGHTA, CDR2 FQGTGA. After removal of 5 bases from V and 7 bases from J, the junction contained 10 bases not matched to a gene.

V and J are TRBV4-1 and TRBJ2-1, with 10 bases matching TRBD2. The V and J ends lost 4 bases and 9 bases, in that order; junction bases with no gene match: 9. This CDR3 has 15 amino acids. Germline CDR1 and CDR2: MGHRA and YSYEKL. The CDR3 nucleotides are TGCGCCAGCAGCCTGGGGGTGGGACTAGCGACTGAGCAGTTCTTC. This translates into CASSLGVGLATEQFF.

There are a few counts of this clonotype. The chain uses TRBV4-2 and TRBJ2-3; perhaps TRBD2 as D (6 bases). Germline V gene lookup returns CDR1 LGHNA and CDR2 YNFKEQ. The CDR3 contains 17 residues. V lost 0 bases, J lost 3 bases, and 16 bases lay in between. CDR3 coding DNA: TGTGCCAGCAGCCAAGATATCCTAGCGTTAACGACAGATACGCAGTATTTT. Translating gives CASSQDILALTTDTQYF.